This TCR beta chain was sequenced in a study of blood T cell repertoires in COVID-19. Across the study: The origin of the acute and convalescent COVID-19 samples was the United States, Italy and Spain.

Germline CDR1 reads MDHEN; CDR2 reads SYDVKM. CDR3 length: 16 residues. The trim removed 5 bases at V and 6 bases at J, leaving 11 bases unmatched. Libraries were prepared by immunoSEQ multiplex PCR; TCRdb keeps only in-frame clonotypes and omits some of them. The data hold some 200,000 clones, with approximately 84% observed a single time. Sample: peripheral blood. The sequence was collected from a woman of 80 years or more with COVID-19, enrolled during active disease. The chain is built from TRBV28 and TRBJ2-3; TRBD2 aligns across 10 bases. CDR3 amino acids: CASSPPLAGRGDTQYF. For the CDR3, the DNA is TGTGCCAGCAGTCCACCACTAGCGGGGCGCGGGGATACGCAGTATTTT.